Below, 10 T cell receptor beta chains from the same sample are listed, as sequenced in a study of T cells after yellow fever vaccination. MiXCR, run by TCRdb on the 5' RACE reads, gives a single entry per CDR3 protein. The sample records roughly 150,000 distinct CDR3 sequences, 5% to 8% being singletons. This sample comprised CD4+ T cells sorted from PBMCs, obtained 10 days after the yellow fever booster vaccination. These receptors all come from a man in his thirties or forties who received the YFV17D yellow fever vaccine.

This clonotype was observed at least ten times. The CDR3 DNA reads TGCGCCAGCAGTTCGAGGGGTAGAGATACGCAGTATTTT. This gives the protein CASSSRGRDTQYF. The V and J genes are TRBV5-1 and TRBJ2-3, with D tentatively TRBD1 or TRBD2 (5 bases each). Trimming pared 5 bases from V and 5 bases from J, leaving 12 bases between. The CDR3 runs 13 residues. Looked up from germline, CDR1 is SGHRS and CDR2 is YFSETQ.

This clonotype showed up many times. The chain employs TRBV4-3 and TRBJ2-7, with 9 positions matching TRBD2. The V gene end was trimmed by 1 base and the J gene end by 0 bases; junction bases not matched to a gene: 4. The length of the CDR3 is 16 residues. Germline CDR1 and CDR2: LGHNA and YSLEER. The CDR3 sequence is CASSQGQTSGSYEQYF. CDR3 sequence (DNA): TGCGCCAGCAGCCAAGGCCAGACTAGCGGCTCCTACGAGCAGTACTTC.

At least ten counts were recorded for this clonotype. The V gene is TRBV20-1, the J gene TRBJ1-1; 10 bases align to TRBD1. The V and J ends lost 6 bases and 5 bases, in that order; junction bases with no gene match: 9. From germline, CDR1 is DFQATT and CDR2 SNEGSKA (reference sequence). CDR3 length: 14 amino acids. CDR3 protein: CSARGGTGVTEAFF. The CDR3 nucleotides are TGCAGTGCGCGAGGCGGGACAGGGGTTACTGAAGCTTTCTTT.

This clonotype was seen ten or more times. The CDR3 loop reads CSARGLAGGYNEQFF. The CDR3 DNA is TGCAGTGCTCGGGGACTAGCGGGCGGCTACAATGAGCAGTTCTTC. The rearrangement uses TRBV20-1 and TRBJ2-1; 12 bases align to TRBD2. Germline CDR1 reads DFQATT; CDR2 reads SNEGSKA (reference sequence). V lost 5 bases and J lost 3; bases outside the gene matches: 5. This CDR3 is 15 amino acids long.

This clonotype was observed at least ten times. The chain uses TRBV10-2 and TRBJ2-1; 9 positions match TRBD2. The CDR3 consists of 17 residues. Germline CDR1 WSHSY, CDR2 SAAADI. V gave up 0 bases and J gave up 0 bases; unmatched junction bases: 3. CDR3 DNA sequence: TGCGCCAGCAGTGAGTCGAGTAGCGGGAGCTCCTACAATGAGCAGTTCTTC. Its protein product is CASSESSSGSSYNEQFF.

This clonotype occurred many times. The V and J genes are TRBV3-1 and TRBJ2-3; 9 bases are shared with TRBD2. The CDR3 sequence is 15 residues long. Germline V gene lookup returns CDR1 LGHDT and CDR2 YNNKEL (reference sequence). After removal of 4 bases from V and 4 bases from J, the junction contained 6 bases not matched to a gene. DNA of the CDR3: TGTGCCAGCAGCCCCAAAGCGGGAGGTGCAGATACGCAGTATTTT. Amino acids: CASSPKAGGADTQYF.

This clonotype was counted between two and nine times. The gene calls are TRBV20-1 and TRBJ2-1, with 10 bases fitting TRBD1. In germline, CDR1 is DFQATT, CDR2 SNEGSKA (reference sequence). This CDR3 region has 14 residues. Germline trimming cut 3 bases from V and 7 bases from J; bases unmatched to any gene: 6. As DNA, the CDR3 is TGCAGTGCTAGCGTGGGACAGGGGATTAATGAGCAGTTCTTC. Protein: CSASVGQGINEQFF.

This clonotype has ten or more counts. This CDR3 reads CSVARGNTEAFF. The CDR3, as DNA: TGCAGCGTCGCCCGGGGGAACACTGAAGCTTTCTTT. The chain combines TRBV29-1 with TRBJ1-1; no reliable D call. CDR1 is SQVTM, CDR2 ANQGSEA, per germline. The germline V and J ends were trimmed by 6 bases and 1 base, with 9 bases remaining between them. The CDR3 spans 12 residues.

Regarding this clonotype: A read error may account for a junction end that differs from germline. The J gene is TRBJ1-2, the V gene TRBV3-1, with D tentatively TRBD1 (6 bases). Germline loops: CDR1 LGHDT, CDR2 YNNKEL (reference sequence). CDR3 length: 11 residues. CDR3 amino acids: CASSQCTGLVF. CDR3 in DNA: TGTGCCAGCAGCCAATGTACAGGGCTTGTCTTC.

This chain uses TRBV7-2 with TRBJ2-3, with TRBD2 identical over 14 bases. After removal of 5 bases from V and 1 base from J, the junction contained 5 bases not matched to a gene. The germline CDR1 and CDR2 sequences are SGHTA and FQGNSA. The CDR3 covers 17 residues. Here the CDR3 DNA reads TGTGCCAGCAGCCCCCGGGGACTAGCGGGGGGCACAGATACGCAGTATTTT. Encoded protein: CASSPRGLAGGTDTQYF.